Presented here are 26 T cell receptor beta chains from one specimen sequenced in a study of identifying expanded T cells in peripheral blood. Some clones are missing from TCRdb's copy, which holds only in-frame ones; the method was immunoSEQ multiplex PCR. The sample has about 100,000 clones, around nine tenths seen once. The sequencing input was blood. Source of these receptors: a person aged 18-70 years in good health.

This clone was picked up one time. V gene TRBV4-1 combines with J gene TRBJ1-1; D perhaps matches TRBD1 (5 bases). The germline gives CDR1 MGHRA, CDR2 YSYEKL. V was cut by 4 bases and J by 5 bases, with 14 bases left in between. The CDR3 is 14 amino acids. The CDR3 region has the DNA TGCGCCAGCAGCCCCGGGCAGGGAACTACTGAAGCTTTCTTT. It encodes CASSPGQGTTEAFF.

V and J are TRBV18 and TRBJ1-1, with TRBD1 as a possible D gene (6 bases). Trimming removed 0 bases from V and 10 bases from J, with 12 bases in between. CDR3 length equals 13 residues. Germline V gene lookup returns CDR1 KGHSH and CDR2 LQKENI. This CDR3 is CASSPPASRGAFF. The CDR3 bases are TGTGCCAGCTCACCACCGGCCTCCAGGGGAGCTTTCTTT. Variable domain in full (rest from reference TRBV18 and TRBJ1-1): NAGVMQNPRHLVRRRGQEARLRCSPMKGHSHVYWYRQLPEEGLKFMVYLQKENIIDESGMPKERFSAEFPKEGPSILRIQQVVRGDSAAYFCASSPPASRGAFFGQGTRLTVV.

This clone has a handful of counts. CDR3 residues: CASRLEGASWDTQYF. The CDR3 DNA reads as TGCGCCAGCAGGCTCGAGGGGGCTAGCTGGGATACGCAGTATTTT. V and J are TRBV4-1 and TRBJ2-3, with 7 bases identical to TRBD1. The CDR3 runs to 15 residues. The germline CDR1 and CDR2 sequences are MGHRA and YSYEKL. V was pared by 6 bases and J by 6 bases, with 12 bases of the junction left unmatched.

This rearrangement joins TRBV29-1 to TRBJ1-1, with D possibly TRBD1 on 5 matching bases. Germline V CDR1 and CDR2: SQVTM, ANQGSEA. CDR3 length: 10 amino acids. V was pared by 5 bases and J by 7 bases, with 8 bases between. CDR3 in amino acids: CSVQTGEAFF. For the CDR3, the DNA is TGCAGCGTTCAAACAGGTGAAGCTTTCTTT. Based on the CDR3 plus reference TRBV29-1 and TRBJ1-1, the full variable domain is SAVISQKPSRDICQRGTSLTIQCQVDSQVTMMFWYRQQPGQSLTLIATANQGSEATYESGFVIDKFPISRPNLTFSTLTVSNMSPEDSSIYLCSVQTGEAFFGQGTRLTVV.

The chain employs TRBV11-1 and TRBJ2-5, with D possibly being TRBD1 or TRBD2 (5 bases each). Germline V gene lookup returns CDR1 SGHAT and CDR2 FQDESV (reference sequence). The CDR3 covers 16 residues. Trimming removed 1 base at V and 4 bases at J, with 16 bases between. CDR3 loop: CASSLGRGRLGETQYF. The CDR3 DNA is TGTGCCAGCAGCTTAGGACGGGGCAGGCTTGGAGAGACCCAGTACTTC.

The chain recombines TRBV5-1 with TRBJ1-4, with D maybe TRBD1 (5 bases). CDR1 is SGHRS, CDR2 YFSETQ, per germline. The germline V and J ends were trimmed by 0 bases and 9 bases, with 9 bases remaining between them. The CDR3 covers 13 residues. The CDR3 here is CASSLDGQKKLFF. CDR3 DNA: TGCGCCAGCAGCTTGGACGGACAAAAAAAACTGTTTTTT.

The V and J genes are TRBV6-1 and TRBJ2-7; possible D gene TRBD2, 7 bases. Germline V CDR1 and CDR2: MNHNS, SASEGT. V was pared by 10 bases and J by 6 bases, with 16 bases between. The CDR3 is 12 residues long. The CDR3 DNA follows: TGTGCCACCGAAGGGGGGGGCTCCGAGCAGTACTTC. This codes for CATEGGGSEQYF.

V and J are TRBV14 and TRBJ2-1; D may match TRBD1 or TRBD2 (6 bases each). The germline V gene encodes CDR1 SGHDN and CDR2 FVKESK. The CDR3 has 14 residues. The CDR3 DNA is TGTGGGGGCTGGAGGGCAGGGGCTAACAATGAGCAGTTCTTC. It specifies CGGWRAGANNEQFF.

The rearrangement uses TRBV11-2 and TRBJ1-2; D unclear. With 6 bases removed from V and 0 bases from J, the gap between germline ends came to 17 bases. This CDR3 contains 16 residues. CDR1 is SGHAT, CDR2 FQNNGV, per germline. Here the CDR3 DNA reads TGTGCCAGCAGTGGCTGGGCCTCCCTAACTAACTATGGCTACACCTTC. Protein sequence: CASSGWASLTNYGYTF.

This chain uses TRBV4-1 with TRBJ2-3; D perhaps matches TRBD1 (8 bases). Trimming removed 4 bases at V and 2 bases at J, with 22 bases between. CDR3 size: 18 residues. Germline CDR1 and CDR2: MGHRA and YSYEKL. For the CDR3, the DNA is TGCGCCAGCAGCCCGAAGGGGGGGGCAGGGGGCCACACAGATACGCAGTATTTT. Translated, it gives CASSPKGGAGGHTDTQYF.

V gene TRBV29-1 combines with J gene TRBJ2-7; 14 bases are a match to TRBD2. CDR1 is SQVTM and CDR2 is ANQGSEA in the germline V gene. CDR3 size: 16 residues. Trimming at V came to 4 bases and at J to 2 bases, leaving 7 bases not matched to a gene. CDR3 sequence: CSVGRLAGGPPYEQYF. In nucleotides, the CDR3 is TGCAGCGTTGGGAGACTAGCGGGAGGGCCCCCCTACGAGCAGTACTTC.

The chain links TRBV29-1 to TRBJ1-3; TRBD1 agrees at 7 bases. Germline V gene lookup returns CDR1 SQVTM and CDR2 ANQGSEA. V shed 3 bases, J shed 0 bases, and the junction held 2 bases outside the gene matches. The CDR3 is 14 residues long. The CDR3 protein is CSVDGDSSGNTIYF. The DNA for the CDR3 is TGCAGCGTTGATGGGGACAGCTCTGGAAACACCATATATTTT.

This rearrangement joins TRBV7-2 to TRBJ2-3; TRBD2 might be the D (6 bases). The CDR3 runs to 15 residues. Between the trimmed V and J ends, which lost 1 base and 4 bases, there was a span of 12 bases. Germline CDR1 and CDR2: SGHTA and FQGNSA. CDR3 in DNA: TGTGCCAGCAGCTTAGAAGGGCGGAGGGCAGATACGCAGTATTTT. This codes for CASSLEGRRADTQYF.

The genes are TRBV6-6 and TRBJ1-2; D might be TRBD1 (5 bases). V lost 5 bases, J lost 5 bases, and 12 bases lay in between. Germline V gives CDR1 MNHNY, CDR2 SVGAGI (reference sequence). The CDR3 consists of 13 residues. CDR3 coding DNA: TGTGCCAGCAGTACACTACAGGTTTATGGCTACACCTTC. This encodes CASSTLQVYGYTF.

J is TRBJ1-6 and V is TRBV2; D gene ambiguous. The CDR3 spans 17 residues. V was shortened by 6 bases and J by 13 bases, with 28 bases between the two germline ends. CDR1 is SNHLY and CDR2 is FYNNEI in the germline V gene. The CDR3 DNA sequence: TGTGCCAGCAGGTTCCACTCCCGACCGGGCCCTGCGAGGCCCCTCCACTTT. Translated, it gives CASRFHSRPGPARPLHF.

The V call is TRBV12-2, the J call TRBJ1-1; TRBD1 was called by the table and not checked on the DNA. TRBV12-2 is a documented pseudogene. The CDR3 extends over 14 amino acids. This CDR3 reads CASRLRQYVSEAFF. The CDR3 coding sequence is TGTGCAAGTCGCTTAAGACAGTATGTCTCTGAAGCTTTCTTT.

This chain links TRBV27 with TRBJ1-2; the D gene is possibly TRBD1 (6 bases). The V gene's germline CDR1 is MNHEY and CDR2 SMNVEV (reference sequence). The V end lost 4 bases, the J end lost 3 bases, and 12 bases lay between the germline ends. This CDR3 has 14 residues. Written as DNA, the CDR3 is TGTGCCAGCAGTTCGGGGGGCGCGGACTATGGCTACACCTTC. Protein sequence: CASSSGGADYGYTF.

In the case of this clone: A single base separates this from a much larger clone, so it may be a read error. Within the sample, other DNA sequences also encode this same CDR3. CDR3 sequence reads: CASSYLGQSPYGYTF. The CDR3, as DNA: TGTGCCAGCAGTTACCTGGGACAAAGTCCCTATGGCTACACCTTC. This sequence joins TRBV6-5 and TRBJ1-2, with D possibly TRBD1 on 6 matching bases. From germline, CDR1 is MNHEY and CDR2 SVGAGI. V dropped 2 bases and J dropped 4 bases, with 14 bases sitting between them. The CDR3 length is 15 residues.

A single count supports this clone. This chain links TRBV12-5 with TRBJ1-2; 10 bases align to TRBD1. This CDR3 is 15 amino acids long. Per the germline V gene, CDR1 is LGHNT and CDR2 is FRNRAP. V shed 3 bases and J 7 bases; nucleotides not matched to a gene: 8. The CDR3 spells CASGFLTGGEVGYTF. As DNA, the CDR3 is TGTGCTAGTGGTTTCCTGACAGGGGGCGAGGTTGGCTACACCTTC. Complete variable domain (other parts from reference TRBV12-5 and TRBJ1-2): DARVTQTPRHKVTEMGQEVTMRCQPILGHNTVFWYRQTMMQGLELLAYFRNRAPLDDSGMPKDRFSAEMPDATLATLKIQPSEPRDSAVYFCASGFLTGGEVGYTFGSGTRLTVV.

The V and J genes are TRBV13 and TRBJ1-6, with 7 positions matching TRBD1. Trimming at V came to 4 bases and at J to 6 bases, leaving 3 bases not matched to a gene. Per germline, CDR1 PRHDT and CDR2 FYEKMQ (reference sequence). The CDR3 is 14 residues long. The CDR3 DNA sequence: TGTGCCAGCAGCTGGACAGGAGGTAATTCACCCCTCCACTTT. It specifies CASSWTGGNSPLHF.

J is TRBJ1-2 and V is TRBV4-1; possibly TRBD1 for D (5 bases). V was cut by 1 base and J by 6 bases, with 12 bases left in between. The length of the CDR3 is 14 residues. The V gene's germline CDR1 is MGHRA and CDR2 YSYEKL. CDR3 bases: TGCGCCAGCAGCCAAGTCCTAACAGGTAATGGCTACACCTTC. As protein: CASSQVLTGNGYTF.

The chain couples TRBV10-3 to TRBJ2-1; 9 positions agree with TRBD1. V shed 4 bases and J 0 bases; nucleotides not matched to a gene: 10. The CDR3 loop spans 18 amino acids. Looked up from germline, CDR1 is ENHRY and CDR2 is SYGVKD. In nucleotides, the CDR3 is TGTGCCATCAGTGCCTCTACCGGGACAGGGCGCTCCTACAATGAGCAGTTCTTC. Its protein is CAISASTGTGRSYNEQFF.

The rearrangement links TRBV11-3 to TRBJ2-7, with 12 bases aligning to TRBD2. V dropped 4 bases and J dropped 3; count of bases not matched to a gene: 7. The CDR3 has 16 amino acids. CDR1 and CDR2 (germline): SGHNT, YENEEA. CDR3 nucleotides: TGTGCCAGCAGCTCGACGGGACTAGCGGGTGACTACGAGCAGTACTTC. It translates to CASSSTGLAGDYEQYF.

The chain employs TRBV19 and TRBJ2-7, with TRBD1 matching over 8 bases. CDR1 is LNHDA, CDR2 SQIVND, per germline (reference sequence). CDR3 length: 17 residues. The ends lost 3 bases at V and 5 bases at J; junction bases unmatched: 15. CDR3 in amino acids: CASSMAGQGVGRDEQYF. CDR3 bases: TGTGCCAGTAGTATGGCCGGACAGGGTGTAGGTAGAGACGAGCAGTACTTC.

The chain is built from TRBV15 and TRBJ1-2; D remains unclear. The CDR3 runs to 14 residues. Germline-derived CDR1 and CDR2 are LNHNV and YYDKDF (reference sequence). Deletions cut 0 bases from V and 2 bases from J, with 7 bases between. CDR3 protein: CATSRERENYGYTF. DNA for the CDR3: TGTGCCACCAGCAGAGAACGGGAGAACTATGGCTACACCTTC.

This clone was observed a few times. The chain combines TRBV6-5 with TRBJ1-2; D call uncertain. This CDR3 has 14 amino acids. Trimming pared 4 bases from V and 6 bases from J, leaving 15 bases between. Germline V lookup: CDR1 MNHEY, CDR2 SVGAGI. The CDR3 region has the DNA TGTGCCAGCAGTTTAGATGGGGTTTCGGATGGCTACACCTTC. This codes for CASSLDGVSDGYTF.